This TCR beta chain was identified during a study of cytomegalovirus exposure and HLA in healthy donors. General observations from the study: Common viral pathogens were later found to be apparently linked to several of the most significant clusters.

Nominal health characterized the donors when sampled, though unrecorded immune exposures were likely. This PCR relied on a set of 60 Vbeta primers and 13 Jbeta primers. Method: immunoSEQ multiplex PCR; TCRdb's copy keeps in-frame clones and lacks some. The sample includes some 72,000 clones. A word on this clone: The antigen is not known.

The CDR3 runs to 13 residues. CDR1 and CDR2 from the germline V gene are MNHNS and SASEGT. Trimming removed 6 bases from V and 6 bases from J, with 15 bases in between. This chain connects TRBV6-1 to TRBJ2-7, with D possibly TRBD2 on 6 matching bases. The sequencing input was PBMCs. This TCR was recovered from a man aged 35 to 55 in good health and CMV-seronegative. This CDR3 is CASRVTGESEQYF. In DNA, the CDR3 is TGTGCCAGCAGAGTCACGGGAGAATCCGAGCAGTACTTC.